Below, 10 T cell receptor beta chains from the same sample are listed, as sequenced in a study of shared clonotypes between healthy human individuals. The method was immunoSEQ multiplex PCR; TCRdb's version includes in-frame clones alone and lacks a portion of them. The table shows under 2.5 million clones, with approximately 90% occurring only once. The material sequenced was naive CD4+ T cells from PBMCs. Subset noted: CD45RA+ positively selected. The source is a man aged 18-30 years in good health. Some clones in this sample may be carry-over from other donors' samples.

This chain links TRBV6-4 with TRBJ2-1, with D hard to call. Germline lookup yields CDR1 MRHNA and CDR2 SNTAGT. The CDR3 extends over 14 amino acids. With 8 bases removed from V and 1 base from J, the gap between germline ends came to 12 bases. The CDR3 nucleotides read TGTGCCAGCCGTATGACGACATCCTACAATGAGCAGTTCTTC. This codes for CASRMTTSYNEQFF.

The chain carries TRBV30 and TRBJ1-3, with 8 bases matching TRBD1. The CDR3 sequence is 16 residues long. Germline V gene sequence: CDR1 GTSNPN, CDR2 SVGIG (reference sequence). The ends lost 7 bases at V and 4 bases at J; junction bases unmatched: 15. CDR3 in DNA: TGTGCCTTCCGGGACAGGAGGCTAGGCGGCGGAAACACCATATATTTT. Its protein is CAFRDRRLGGGNTIYF.

This clone was picked up a small number of times. The J gene is TRBJ1-1, the V gene TRBV9, with 9 positions matching TRBD1. Germline trimming cut 4 bases from V and 6 bases from J; bases unmatched to any gene: 4. Germline CDR1 is SGDLS and CDR2 is YYNGEE. This CDR3 is built from 13 residues. CDR3 residues: CASSRGQGPEAFF. In DNA form, the CDR3 reads TGTGCCAGCAGCCGGGGACAGGGCCCTGAAGCTTTCTTT.

Written as DNA, the CDR3 is TGTGCCACCAGCAGAGTGGCCGGGAATTCACCCCTCCACTTT. Its translation: CATSRVAGNSPLHF. V is TRBV15 and J is TRBJ1-6; no clear D gene. CDR1 and CDR2 from the germline V gene are LNHNV and YYDKDF (reference sequence). The CDR3 has 14 residues. The V end was cut by 1 base, the J end by 7 bases, with 8 bases between.

The chain couples TRBV7-3 to TRBJ2-7, with TRBD2 matching 8 bases. The germline V gene encodes CDR1 SGHTA and CDR2 FQGTGA. This CDR3 comprises 15 residues. Losses at the gene ends were 0 bases for V and 3 bases for J; bases not matched to a gene: 4. The CDR3 nucleotides read TGTGCCAGCAGCTTAACTCCCGCGGGGGGCTACGAGCAGTACTTC. Its translation: CASSLTPAGGYEQYF.

V usage is TRBV5-1 and J usage is TRBJ2-1, with a tentative D call TRBD2 (6 bases). Trimming removed 3 bases at V and 2 bases at J, with 12 bases between. This CDR3 is built from 15 residues. Germline loops: CDR1 SGHRS, CDR2 YFSETQ. The CDR3 DNA is TGCGCCAGCAGCTCGCGGGACGGAACCTACAATGAGCAGTTCTTC. Its translation: CASSSRDGTYNEQFF.

The genes are TRBV9 and TRBJ2-7; 9 positions agree with TRBD1. Per germline, CDR1 SGDLS and CDR2 YYNGEE. Trimming cost V 0 bases and J 3 bases; bases outside gene matches: 4. This CDR3 has 15 residues. CDR3 sequence (DNA): TGTGCCAGCAGCGTAGGGGGACAGGGAATCTACGAGCAGTACTTC. Translation: CASSVGGQGIYEQYF. Using reference TRBV9 and TRBJ2-7 for the parts outside the CDR3, the full variable domain is DSGVTQTPKHLITATGQRVTLRCSPRSGDLSVYWYQQSLDQGLQFLIQYYNGEERAKGNILERFSAQQFPDLHSELNLSSLELGDSALYFCASSVGGQGIYEQYFGPGTRLTVT.

The J gene is TRBJ2-1, the V gene TRBV28, with 11 positions matching TRBD2. V shed 7 bases and J 8 bases; nucleotides not matched to a gene: 19. Germline CDR1 MDHEN, CDR2 SYDVKM. CDR3 length: 18 amino acids. The CDR3 DNA reads as TGTGCCAGCAAATCGTTTCGGGCTAGCGGGAGGACTCGCGATGAGCAGTTCTTC. Amino acids: CASKSFRASGRTRDEQFF.

About this clone itself: Other DNA sequences in this sample translate to the same CDR3. CDR3 nucleotides: TGCGCCAGCAGCTTGGCAGGCGGCACCGGGGAGCTGTTTTTT. Protein product: CASSLAGGTGELFF. J is TRBJ2-2 and V is TRBV5-1; no clear D gene. CDR3 length: 14 amino acids. Germline V gives CDR1 SGHRS, CDR2 YFSETQ. Trimming cost V 0 bases and J 4 bases, with 7 bases left between them.

This clone showed up just a few times. The rearrangement uses TRBV5-6 and TRBJ2-5; D is possibly TRBD1 (6 bases). The CDR3 runs 14 residues. Trimming cost V 4 bases and J 5 bases, with 15 bases left between them. Germline CDR1 is SGHDT and CDR2 is YYEEEE. The chain's CDR3 is CASSGGGRGETQYF. DNA for the CDR3: TGTGCCAGCAGCGGTGGGGGCCGTGGGGAGACCCAGTACTTC.